A single T cell receptor beta chain is shown here with its context. Its antigen is currently unknown. The same CDR3 also results from other DNA sequences found in this sample. The entry originates in a study of cytomegalovirus exposure and HLA in healthy donors. Regarding the study as a whole: Cytomegalovirus status, reportedly, was diagnosed with high specificity and sensitivity by the classifier. The study recorded 150 to 200 TCR beta chains that were cytomegalovirus-associated. In a later analysis, 15,000 to 20,000 TCR beta sequences were associated with HLA alleles at 0.05 false discovery rate. According to a later analysis, most TCR beta chains associated with CMV appeared HLA-restricted.

The germline V gene has CDR1 SGHDT and CDR2 YYEEEE. The CDR3 runs 11 residues. Trimming removed 2 bases from V and 5 bases from J, with 4 bases in between. The PCR ran on 60 Vbeta and 13 Jbeta primers. Sequencing was performed with immunoSEQ multiplex PCR; in TCRdb, only in-frame clones are kept and a portion is missing. Among approximately 160,000 clones, about 80% were seen once, and the ten largest hold about 5.2%. The TCR comes from a man aged 25-40 years in good health and CMV-seropositive. J is TRBJ2-5 and V is TRBV5-6; D not resolved. Input material: PBMCs. In nucleotides, the CDR3 is TGTGCCAGCAGCTTCAGTGAGACCCAGTACTTC. Protein sequence: CASSFSETQYF.